Listed below are T cell receptor beta chains from one sample, sequenced in a study of identical twins. TCRdb processed the 5' RACE reads anew with MiXCR; each CDR3 protein has one entry. The sample lists a few hundred thousand distinct CDR3 sequences; 9.6% were seen once. In addition, the sample was reused for a study of yellow fever vaccine responses in identical twins.

Sequenced sample: PBMCs. The receptors stem from a woman aged 18-29 years in good health. CDR3s include the opening cysteine and the closing phenylalanine or tryptophan. The order of the fields is J gene, D gene, clone size, V gene, CDR3 DNA, CDR3 protein. The D gene is left open where the match is weak. Not all rows give a size; the values are once, few, many and, for expanded clones, a class.

TRBJ2-2,.,.,TRBV24-1,TGTGCCACCAGTGATTTACAGGGAATCGGGGAGCTGTTTTTT,CATSDLQGIGELFF
TRBJ2-2,.,many,TRBV3-1,TGTGCCAGCAGCCGGAGCCCCGGGGAGCTGTTTTTT,CASSRSPGELFF
TRBJ2-5,TRBD2,many,TRBV20-1,TGCAGTGCACCAACTAGCGGTCAAGAGACCCAGTACTTC,CSAPTSGQETQYF
TRBJ2-5,TRBD2,.,TRBV20-1,TGCAGTGCTAGCAGCTCGAGCGGGGGCCAACAAGAGACCCAGTACTTC,CSASSSSGGQQETQYF
TRBJ1-1,.,many,TRBV29-1,TGCGCGGTGACGGTGGACCAAGGGGCCAGCCAAGCTTTCTTT,CAVTVDQGASQAFF
TRBJ2-3,.,many,TRBV24-1,TGTGCCACCAGTGAGAGGGGGGGCACAGATACGCAGTATTTT,CATSERGGTDTQYF
TRBJ2-5,TRBD1,many,TRBV11-2,TGTGCCAGCAGCTTCCAGGGGGCTTTAGAAGAGACCCAGTACTTC,CASSFQGALEETQYF
TRBJ2-5,TRBD1,.,TRBV11-2,TGTGCCAGCAGCTTAGGAGGACAGGTTCGGGAGACCCAGTACTTC,CASSLGGQVRETQYF
TRBJ2-5,.,few,TRBV7-9,TGTGCCAGCATCGGCGAGACCCAGTACTTC,CASIGETQYF
TRBJ2-1,TRBD2,many,TRBV4-2,TGTGCCAGCAGCCAAGAGTCTAGCGGAAACTACAATGAGCAGTTCTTC,CASSQESSGNYNEQFF
TRBJ2-1,TRBD2,few,TRBV11-2,TGTGCCAGCAGCAGGGGGCCGGGACTAGCGGGGGAGGAGCAGTTCTTC,CASSRGPGLAGEEQFF
TRBJ2-3,.,.,TRBV20-1,TGCAGTGCTAGCACGACTGGGTATGCGCAGTATTTT,CSASTTGYAQYF